This passage covers 30 T cell receptor beta chains from one sample sequenced in a study of cytomegalovirus exposure and HLA in healthy donors (dated by TCRdb to about 2017). Library creation used the immunoSEQ multiplex PCR assay. For the multiplex PCR, a mixture combining 60 forward primers for TCR Vbeta segments and 13 reverse primers for TCR Jbeta segments was used. TCRdb obtained this table from immuneACCESS and retained in-frame rearrangements with V and J assigned. These tables miss some clones; where compared with another copy, unresolved V genes account for less than half of the shortfall, and the remainder is unexplained. The sample has some 210,000 clones on record, around four fifths of them singletons. The ten biggest clones cover roughly 10% of the sample. The sample comprised PBMCs. These receptor sequences come from a woman aged 45-65 years in good health and CMV-seropositive.

The V call is TRBV19, the J call TRBJ2-5; D might be TRBD1 (5 bases). Germline V gene lookup returns CDR1 LNHDA and CDR2 SQIVND (reference sequence). Deletions cut 3 bases from V and 4 bases from J, with 18 bases between. This CDR3 is built from 16 residues. The CDR3 region has the DNA TGTGCCAGTAGTATCTCAGTATGGGGCACGTCAGAGACCCAGTACTTC. Its translation is CASSISVWGTSETQYF.

This clone was counted once. The chain joins TRBV28 to TRBJ2-7; 9 bases align to TRBD1. This CDR3 comprises 15 residues. Trimming cost V 3 bases and J 5 bases; bases outside gene matches: 8. Germline assignment: CDR1 MDHEN and CDR2 SYDVKM. This CDR3 is CASSFGGTGKHEQYF. The CDR3 nucleotides read TGTGCCAGCAGTTTTGGCGGGACAGGGAAACACGAGCAGTACTTC.

CDR3 DNA sequence: TGTGCCAGCAGCCAGGGACAGTTCTATGGCTACACCTTC. It is translated as CASSQGQFYGYTF. This chain links TRBV7-9 with TRBJ1-2; TRBD1 matches at 7 bases. This CDR3 has 13 residues. Germline CDR1 is SEHNR and CDR2 is FQNEAQ (reference sequence). The J segment lost 4 bases and the V segment lost 5 bases, leaving 4 bases of the junction unmatched.

The rearrangement uses TRBV28 and TRBJ1-4, with 7 bases identical to TRBD1. The germline V gene has CDR1 MDHEN and CDR2 SYDVKM. The CDR3 is 16 residues long. J gave up 7 bases and V 5 bases, and 13 bases lay outside the gene matches. As DNA, the CDR3 is TGTGCCAGCAGTCCCCGACAGGGAGGATTCGGTGAAAAACTGTTTTTT. It translates to CASSPRQGGFGEKLFF.

The rearrangement links TRBV30 to TRBJ1-6, with TRBD1 matching over 10 bases. V dropped 3 bases and J dropped 5; count of bases not matched to a gene: 13. The CDR3 runs 18 residues. CDR1 GTSNPN and CDR2 SVGIG come from the germline V gene (reference sequence). For the CDR3, the DNA is TGTGCCTGGAGCCGAGGGGACCGGGACAGGGGTGATAATTCACCCCTCCACTTT. Protein product: CAWSRGDRDRGDNSPLHF.

Details on this clone: The junction does not match germline at one end; this may be a read error. This sequence joins TRBV15 and TRBJ2-5; TRBD2 might be the D (7 bases). Germline lookup yields CDR1 LNHNV and CDR2 YYDKDF (reference sequence). The CDR3 is 16 residues long. In DNA form, the CDR3 reads TGTGCCACCAGGAGAGGGGGTGGGGGGGACCAAGAGACCCAGTACTTC. Translated: CATRRGGGGDQETQYF.

CDR3: CSASVYNEQFF. The CDR3 nucleotides are TGCAGTGCTAGCGTTTACAATGAGCAGTTCTTC. The rearrangement uses TRBV20-1 and TRBJ2-1; D call uncertain. With 3 bases removed from V and 4 bases from J, the gap between germline ends came to 4 bases. The V gene's germline CDR1 is DFQATT and CDR2 SNEGSKA (reference sequence). The CDR3 is 11 amino acids.

This CDR3 reads CASSPRGNNQPQHF. CDR3 in DNA: TGTGCCAGCAGCCCACGGGGAAACAATCAGCCCCAGCATTTT. The V and J genes are TRBV6-5 and TRBJ1-5, with D uncertain. Deletions cut 6 bases from V and 3 bases from J, with 12 bases between. This CDR3 spans 14 amino acids. The germline CDR1 and CDR2 sequences are MNHEY and SVGAGI.

The sample holds one count of this clone. Here the CDR3 reads CASSFSRDRGKETQYF. CDR3 sequence (DNA): TGTGCCAGCAGCTTCTCTCGGGACAGGGGGAAAGAGACCCAGTACTTC. The chain recombines TRBV7-9 with TRBJ2-5; 11 positions match TRBD1. The germline gives CDR1 SEHNR, CDR2 FQNEAQ (reference sequence). J was trimmed by 3 bases and V by 3 bases; bases with no gene match: 6. The CDR3 runs to 16 residues. The full variable domain, completed using reference TRBV7-9 and TRBJ2-5, is DTGVSQNPRHKITKRGQNVTFRCDPISEHNRLYWYRQTLGQGPEFLTYFQNEAQLEKSRLLSDRFSAERPKGSFSTLEIQRTEQGDSAMYLCASSFSRDRGKETQYFGPGTRLLVL.

V and J are TRBV6-6 and TRBJ1-1; D gene unclear. V shed 5 bases and J shed 4 bases, with 17 bases lying between them. CDR1 MNHNY and CDR2 SVGAGI come from the germline V gene (reference sequence). CDR3 length equals 15 residues. The CDR3 sequence: CASSLLLSRGTEAFF. The CDR3, as DNA: TGTGCCAGCAGTCTCTTACTATCCCGCGGCACTGAAGCTTTCTTT.

J is TRBJ1-4 and V is TRBV28, with D possibly TRBD1 on 5 matching bases. CDR1 is MDHEN and CDR2 is SYDVKM in the germline V gene. The CDR3 is 14 amino acids. The V gene lost 5 bases and the J gene lost 8 bases, with 15 bases spanning the gap. The DNA of the CDR3 is TGTGCCAGCAGTCCCAGGAGGGGCGGCGAAAAACTGTTTTTT. Protein: CASSPRRGGEKLFF.

This clone was counted a few times. The rearrangement uses TRBV5-1 and TRBJ2-1; TRBD2 matches at 8 bases. CDR3 size: 19 residues. CDR1 is SGHRS and CDR2 is YFSETQ in the germline V gene. J gave up 3 bases and V 4 bases, and 18 bases lay outside the gene matches. The CDR3, as DNA: TGCGCCAGCAGCCCCCGCTGGAGCGGGGGCACACTCCTCTACAATGAGCAGTTCTTC. Its translation: CASSPRWSGGTLLYNEQFF. Variable domain in full (rest from reference TRBV5-1 and TRBJ2-1): KAGVTQTPRYLIKTRGQQVTLSCSPISGHRSVSWYQQTPGQGLQFLFEYFSETQRNKGNFPGRFSGRQFSNSRSEMNVSTLELGDSALYLCASSPRWSGGTLLYNEQFFGPGTRLTVL.

The chain links TRBV27 to TRBJ2-7; the match to TRBD2 covers 7 bases. Germline CDR1 MNHEY, CDR2 SMNVEV (reference sequence). This CDR3 region has 13 residues. After removal of 10 bases from V and 3 bases from J, the junction contained 9 bases not matched to a gene. CDR3 sequence reads: CATNRLARYEQYF. Here the CDR3 DNA reads TGTGCCACCAACCGACTAGCTCGCTACGAGCAGTACTTC.

The V call is TRBV28, the J call TRBJ2-4; 7 bases are shared with TRBD1. CDR3 size: 12 residues. V shed 8 bases, J shed 7 bases, and the junction held 5 bases outside the gene matches. The germline CDR1 and CDR2 sequences are MDHEN and SYDVKM. In DNA form, the CDR3 reads TGTGCCAGCCAGGGCAGGGGGAACATTCAGTACTTC. Protein sequence: CASQGRGNIQYF. Together with reference TRBV28 and TRBJ2-4, the CDR3 gives the full variable domain: DVKVTQSSRYLVKRTGEKVFLECVQDMDHENMFWYRQDPGLGLRLIYFSYDVKMKEKGDIPEGYSVSREKKERFSLILESASTNQTSMYLCASQGRGNIQYFGAGTRLSVL.

Only a few counts were recorded for this clone. This chain connects TRBV9 to TRBJ1-6; 7 positions match TRBD1. Trimming took 4 bases from V and 3 from J; bases not matched to a gene: 4. Germline lookup yields CDR1 SGDLS and CDR2 YYNGEE. The CDR3 is 15 amino acids. CDR3 DNA sequence: TGTGCCAGCAGCTCGGGACAGTTCTATAATTCACCCCTCCACTTT. As protein: CASSSGQFYNSPLHF. Looking up the rest from reference TRBV9 and TRBJ1-6 gives the full variable domain: DSGVTQTPKHLITATGQRVTLRCSPRSGDLSVYWYQQSLDQGLQFLIQYYNGEERAKGNILERFSAQQFPDLHSELNLSSLELGDSALYFCASSSGQFYNSPLHFGNGTRLTVT.

The table lists this clone with a few counts. The chain is built from TRBV27 and TRBJ2-3; TRBD1 matches at 7 bases. The CDR3 totals 15 residues. Germline loops: CDR1 MNHEY, CDR2 SMNVEV (reference sequence). J lost 6 bases, V lost 5 bases, and 11 bases had no gene match. The DNA for the CDR3 is TGTGCCAGCAGTCCCGGGGACAGCCGGGGCGATACGCAGTATTTT. It is translated as CASSPGDSRGDTQYF.

V gene TRBV7-9 combines with J gene TRBJ2-3; TRBD1 aligns across 10 bases. J lost 1 base, V lost 5 bases, and 6 bases had no gene match. This CDR3 spans 16 amino acids. Germline V CDR1 and CDR2: SEHNR, FQNEAQ (reference sequence). The CDR3 loop reads CASSPKGQGRTDTQYF. DNA for the CDR3: TGTGCCAGCAGCCCGAAGGGACAGGGGCGCACAGATACGCAGTATTTT.

V usage is TRBV6-4 and J usage is TRBJ2-1; TRBD2 matches 12 bases. The CDR3 length is 15 residues. Germline V gene data show CDR1 as MRHNA and CDR2 as SNTAGT. V lost 6 bases to trimming and J lost 6 bases; unmatched junction nucleotides: 6. The CDR3 bases are TGTGCCAGCAGCTACTCTAGCGGGGGGGCCAATGAGCAGTTCTTC. Translating gives CASSYSSGGANEQFF.

V usage is TRBV27 and J usage is TRBJ2-7; tentative D call: TRBD1 (6 bases). V was pared by 1 base and J by 0 bases, with 13 bases between. There are 16 residues in the CDR3. Looked up from germline, CDR1 is MNHEY and CDR2 is SMNVEV (reference sequence). The CDR3 DNA reads TGTGCCAGCAGTTTATGGGGGACACCACTCTCCTACGAGCAGTACTTC. Its protein is CASSLWGTPLSYEQYF.

This chain links TRBV28 with TRBJ1-2, with a tentative D call TRBD1 (5 bases). The CDR3 contains 12 residues. The V gene lost 4 bases and the J gene lost 8 bases, with 11 bases spanning the gap. The germline CDR1 and CDR2 sequences are MDHEN and SYDVKM. The DNA of the CDR3 is TGTGCCAGCAGTTCAGGGTTTAAGGGCTACACCTTC. Its protein is CASSSGFKGYTF.

The CDR3 nucleotides are TGTGCCAGCAGTTTAAATGGACTAGCGGGACCCAAAACTACAGATACGCAGTATTTT. Translation: CASSLNGLAGPKTTDTQYF. The V gene is TRBV27, the J gene TRBJ2-3; 12 nucleotides align to TRBD2. Germline CDR1 reads MNHEY; CDR2 reads SMNVEV (reference sequence). The CDR3 contains 19 residues. With 2 bases clipped from V and 3 bases from J, the junction kept 12 bases outside the gene matches.

This chain connects TRBV10-2 to TRBJ2-6; a possible D gene is TRBD2 (7 bases). There are 17 residues in the CDR3. Trimming removed 7 bases at V and 4 bases at J, with 20 bases between. Germline loops: CDR1 WSHSY, CDR2 SAAADI. The CDR3 DNA is TGCGCCAGCACCCCACGGGCGGGGGCGCCGGGGGCCAACGTCCTGACTTTC. As protein: CASTPRAGAPGANVLTF.

The CDR3, as DNA: TGTGCCAGTAGTCTGGGACAGGGGGCGAGGGAGCAGTACTTC. It translates to CASSLGQGAREQYF. This chain joins TRBV19 and TRBJ2-7; 12 nucleotides match TRBD1. CDR1 is LNHDA and CDR2 is SQIVND in the germline V gene (reference sequence). The CDR3 is made up of 14 amino acids. The J segment lost 7 bases and the V segment lost 5 bases, leaving 6 bases of the junction unmatched.

The rearrangement joins TRBV11-2 to TRBJ2-7; unclear D gene. Trimming left V 8 bases short and J 1 base short, with 12 bases between. The CDR3 loop spans 13 amino acids. Germline loops: CDR1 SGHAT, CDR2 FQNNGV. CDR3 amino acids: CASGSAASYEQYF. CDR3 nucleotide sequence: TGTGCCAGCGGTTCTGCGGCATCCTACGAGCAGTACTTC.

Note on this clone: At the DNA level, this CDR3 is encoded by other sequences in the same sample as well. The rearrangement links TRBV18 to TRBJ2-2, with 7 nucleotides matching TRBD2. Germline V gene sequence: CDR1 KGHSH, CDR2 LQKENI. Losses at the gene ends were 3 bases for V and 1 base for J; bases not matched to a gene: 2. The CDR3 extends over 15 amino acids. CDR3 sequence (DNA): TGTGCCAGCTCACCGGGACTACAGAACACCGGGGAGCTGTTTTTT. Encoded protein: CASSPGLQNTGELFF. Full variable domain (missing parts from reference TRBV18 and TRBJ2-2): NAGVMQNPRHLVRRRGQEARLRCSPMKGHSHVYWYRQLPEEGLKFMVYLQKENIIDESGMPKERFSAEFPKEGPSILRIQQVVRGDSAAYFCASSPGLQNTGELFFGEGSRLTVL.

The CDR3 nucleotides read TGTGCCAGCAGCTCCCGGACAGGGATTGAGCAGTTCTTC. Amino acids: CASSSRTGIEQFF. The chain links TRBV13 to TRBJ2-1; 8 bases match TRBD1. The germline gives CDR1 PRHDT, CDR2 FYEKMQ (reference sequence). This CDR3 comprises 13 residues. The V gene end was trimmed by 4 bases and the J gene end by 9 bases; junction bases not matched to a gene: 5.

The rearrangement links TRBV30 to TRBJ1-5; maybe TRBD1 (5 bases). CDR1 is GTSNPN and CDR2 is SVGIG in the germline V gene (reference sequence). Between the trimmed V and J ends, which lost 4 bases and 7 bases, there was a span of 17 bases. The CDR3 has 14 residues. CDR3 in amino acids: CAWISSGGNQPQHF. The CDR3 nucleotides are TGTGCCTGGATTTCCTCGGGGGGGAACCAGCCCCAGCATTTT.

This chain connects TRBV4-1 to TRBJ2-1; D perhaps matches TRBD2 (6 bases). Trimming cost V 5 bases and J 9 bases, with 14 bases left between them. Looked up from germline, CDR1 is MGHRA and CDR2 is YSYEKL. The CDR3 loop spans 13 amino acids. The CDR3 sequence: CASSRQIAVEQFF. CDR3 DNA: TGCGCCAGCAGCAGACAGATAGCGGTTGAGCAGTTCTTC.

The chain joins TRBV6-5 to TRBJ2-7; no definite D call. V was shortened by 6 bases and J by 6 bases, with 12 bases between the two germline ends. This CDR3 comprises 12 residues. The V gene's germline CDR1 is MNHEY and CDR2 SVGAGI. CDR3 DNA: TGTGCCAGCAGAGACGGAGTGAGCGAGCAGTACTTC. Translated, it gives CASRDGVSEQYF.

The CDR3 DNA reads as TGTGCCAGCAGCTTAGCCGACATCTACAATGAGCAGTTCTTC. Its protein is CASSLADIYNEQFF. The genes are TRBV7-8 and TRBJ2-1, with unresolved D. The V end lost 0 bases, the J end lost 3 bases, and 6 bases lay between the germline ends. The germline gives CDR1 SGHVS, CDR2 FQNEAQ. CDR3 length: 14 amino acids.